The 3 T cell receptor beta chains below come from one sample, sequenced in a study of tumor T cells in aggressive B-cell lymphoma. Method: immunoSEQ multiplex PCR; TCRdb's copy keeps in-frame clones and lacks some. This table holds 9,000 or so clones, around 83% found once. The sample consisted of tumor tissue. The receptors originated from an adult with diffuse large B cell lymphoma.

V is TRBV19 and J is TRBJ2-7; possible D gene TRBD1, 5 bases. The V and J ends lost 7 bases and 5 bases respectively, with 15 bases between them. The CDR3 runs 13 residues. Germline assignment: CDR1 LNHDA and CDR2 SQIVND (reference sequence). CDR3 protein: CASIGAGWNEQYF. The CDR3 DNA reads as TGTGCCAGTATTGGCGCAGGGTGGAACGAGCAGTACTTC.

The chain has TRBV18 and TRBJ1-5; no clear D gene. The germline V gene has CDR1 KGHSH and CDR2 LQKENI. This CDR3 contains 16 residues. The ends were cut back, 2 bases at V and 9 bases at J, with 20 bases in the middle. CDR3 nucleotide sequence: TGTGCCAGCTCACCATGGGAGCAAACAGACCGCCTGCCCCAGCATTTT. Its translation is CASSPWEQTDRLPQHF.

This clone has just one count. V gene TRBV7-2 combines with J gene TRBJ2-7; tentatively, D is TRBD2 (7 bases). Per the germline V gene, CDR1 is SGHTA and CDR2 is FQGNSA. The length of the CDR3 is 15 residues. V was trimmed by 5 bases and J by 0 bases, leaving 14 bases between them. CDR3 DNA sequence: TGTGCCAGCAGCCTGGAGGGGGGGTTCTCCTACGAGCAGTACTTC. Protein: CASSLEGGFSYEQYF.